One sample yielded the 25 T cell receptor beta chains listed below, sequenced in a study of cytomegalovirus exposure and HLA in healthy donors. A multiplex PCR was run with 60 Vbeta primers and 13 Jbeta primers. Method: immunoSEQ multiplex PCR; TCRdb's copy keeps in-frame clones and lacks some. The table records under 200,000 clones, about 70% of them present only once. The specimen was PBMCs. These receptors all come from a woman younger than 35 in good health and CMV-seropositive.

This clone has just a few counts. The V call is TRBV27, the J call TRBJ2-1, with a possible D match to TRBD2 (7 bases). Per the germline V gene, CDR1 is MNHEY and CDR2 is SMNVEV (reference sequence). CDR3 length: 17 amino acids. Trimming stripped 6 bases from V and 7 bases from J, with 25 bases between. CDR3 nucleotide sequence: TGTGCCAGCAGCTTACCCTCGCGGGGGCTGAAACCTAATGAGCAGTTCTTC. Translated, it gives CASSLPSRGLKPNEQFF.

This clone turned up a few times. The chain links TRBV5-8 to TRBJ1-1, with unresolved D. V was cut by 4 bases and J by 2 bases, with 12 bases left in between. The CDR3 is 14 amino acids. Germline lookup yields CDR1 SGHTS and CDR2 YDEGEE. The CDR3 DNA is TGTGCCAGCAGCCTTACTGGTCTTAACACTGAAGCTTTCTTT. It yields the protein CASSLTGLNTEAFF.

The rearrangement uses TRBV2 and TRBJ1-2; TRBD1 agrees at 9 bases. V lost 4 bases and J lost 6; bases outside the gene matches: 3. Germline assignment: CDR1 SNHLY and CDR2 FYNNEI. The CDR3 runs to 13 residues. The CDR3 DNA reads TGTGCCAGCAGTGGGGACAGGGTGGATGGCTACACCTTC. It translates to CASSGDRVDGYTF.

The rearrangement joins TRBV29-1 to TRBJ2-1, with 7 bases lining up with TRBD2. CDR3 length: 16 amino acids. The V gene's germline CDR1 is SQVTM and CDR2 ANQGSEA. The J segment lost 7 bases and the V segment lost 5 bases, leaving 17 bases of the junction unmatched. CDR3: CSVPPSGNTPGNEQFF. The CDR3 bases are TGCAGCGTTCCCCCTAGCGGAAACACACCGGGGAATGAGCAGTTCTTC.

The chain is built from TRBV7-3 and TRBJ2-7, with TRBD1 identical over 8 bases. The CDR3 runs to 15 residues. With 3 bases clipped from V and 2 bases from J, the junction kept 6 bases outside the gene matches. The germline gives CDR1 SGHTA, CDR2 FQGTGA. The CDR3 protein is CASSFSGQAAYEQYF. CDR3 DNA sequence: TGTGCCAGCAGCTTCTCGGGACAGGCCGCCTACGAGCAGTACTTC.

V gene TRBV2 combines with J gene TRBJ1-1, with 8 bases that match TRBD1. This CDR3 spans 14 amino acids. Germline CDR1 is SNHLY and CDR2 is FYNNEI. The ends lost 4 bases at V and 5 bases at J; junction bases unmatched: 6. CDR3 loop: CASSVQGARTEAFF. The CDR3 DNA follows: TGTGCCAGCAGTGTTCAGGGGGCGAGGACTGAAGCTTTCTTT. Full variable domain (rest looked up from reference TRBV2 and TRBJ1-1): EPEVTQTPSHQVTQMGQEVILRCVPISNHLYFYWYRQILGQKVEFLVSFYNNEISEKSEIFDDQFSVERPDGSNFTLKIRSTKLEDSAMYFCASSVQGARTEAFFGQGTRLTVV.

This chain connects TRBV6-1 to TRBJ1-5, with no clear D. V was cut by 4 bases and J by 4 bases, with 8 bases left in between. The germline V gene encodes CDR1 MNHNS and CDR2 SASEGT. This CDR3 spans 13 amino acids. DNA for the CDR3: TGTGCCAGCAGTGCTATAAATAATCAGCCCCAGCATTTT. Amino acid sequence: CASSAINNQPQHF.

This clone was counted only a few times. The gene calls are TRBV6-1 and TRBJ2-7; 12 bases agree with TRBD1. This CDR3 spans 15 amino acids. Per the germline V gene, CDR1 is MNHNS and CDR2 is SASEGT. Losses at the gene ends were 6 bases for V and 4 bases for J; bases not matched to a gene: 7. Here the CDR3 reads CASRLGQGAPYEQYF. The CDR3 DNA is TGTGCCAGCAGGTTGGGACAGGGGGCTCCATACGAGCAGTACTTC.

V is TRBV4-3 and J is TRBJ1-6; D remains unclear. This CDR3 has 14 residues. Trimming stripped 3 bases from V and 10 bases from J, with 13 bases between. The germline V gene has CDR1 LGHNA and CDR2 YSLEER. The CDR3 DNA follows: TGCGCCAGCAGCCAGGCCGACAAGTCATCACCCCTCCACTTT. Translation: CASSQADKSSPLHF.

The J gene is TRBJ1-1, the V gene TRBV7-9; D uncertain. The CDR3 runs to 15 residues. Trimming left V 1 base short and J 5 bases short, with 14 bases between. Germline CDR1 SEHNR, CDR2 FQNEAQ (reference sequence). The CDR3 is CASSLDRTRVTEAFF. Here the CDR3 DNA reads TGTGCCAGCAGCTTAGACCGAACTAGGGTTACTGAAGCTTTCTTT.

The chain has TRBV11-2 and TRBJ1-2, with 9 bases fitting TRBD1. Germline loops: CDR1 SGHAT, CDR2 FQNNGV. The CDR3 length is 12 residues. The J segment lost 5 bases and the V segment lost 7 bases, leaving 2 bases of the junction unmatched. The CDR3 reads CASTGQGYGYTF. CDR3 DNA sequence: TGTGCCAGCACCGGACAGGGGTATGGCTACACCTTC.

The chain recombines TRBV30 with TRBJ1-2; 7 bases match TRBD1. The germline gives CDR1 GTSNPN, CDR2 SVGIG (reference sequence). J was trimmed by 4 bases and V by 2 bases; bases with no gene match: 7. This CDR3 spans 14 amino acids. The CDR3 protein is CAWSYLGTVYGYTF. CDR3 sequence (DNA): TGTGCCTGGAGTTACCTTGGGACAGTCTATGGCTACACCTTC.

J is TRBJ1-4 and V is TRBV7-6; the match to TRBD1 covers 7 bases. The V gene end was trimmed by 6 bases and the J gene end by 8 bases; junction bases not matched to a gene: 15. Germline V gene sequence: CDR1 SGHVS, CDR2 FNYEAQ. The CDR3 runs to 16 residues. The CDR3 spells CASSTNHRGRGEKLFF. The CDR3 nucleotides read TGTGCCAGCAGTACGAATCACAGGGGTAGGGGAGAAAAACTGTTTTTT.

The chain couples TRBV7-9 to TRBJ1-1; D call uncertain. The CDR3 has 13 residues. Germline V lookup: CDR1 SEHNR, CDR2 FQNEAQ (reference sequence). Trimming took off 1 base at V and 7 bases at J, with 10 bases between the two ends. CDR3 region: CASSLERPGEAFF. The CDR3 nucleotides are TGTGCCAGCAGCTTAGAGCGCCCGGGTGAAGCTTTCTTT.

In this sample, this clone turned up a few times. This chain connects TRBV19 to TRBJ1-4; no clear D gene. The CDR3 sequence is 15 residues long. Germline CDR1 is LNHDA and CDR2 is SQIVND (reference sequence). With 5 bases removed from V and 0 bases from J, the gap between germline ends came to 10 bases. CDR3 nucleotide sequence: TGTGCCAGTAGTCCGGGAACTGCAACTAATGAAAAACTGTTTTTT. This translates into CASSPGTATNEKLFF.

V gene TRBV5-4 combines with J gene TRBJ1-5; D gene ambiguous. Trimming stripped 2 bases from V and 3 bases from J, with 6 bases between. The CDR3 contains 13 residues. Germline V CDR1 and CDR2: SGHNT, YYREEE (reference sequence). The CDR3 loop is CASSFSPNQPQHF. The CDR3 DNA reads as TGTGCCAGCAGCTTCAGTCCCAATCAGCCCCAGCATTTT.

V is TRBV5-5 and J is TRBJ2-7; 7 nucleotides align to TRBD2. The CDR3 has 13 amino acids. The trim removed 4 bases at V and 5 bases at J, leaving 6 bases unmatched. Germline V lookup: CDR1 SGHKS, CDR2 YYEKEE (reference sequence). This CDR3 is CASSPTSYNEQYF. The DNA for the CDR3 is TGTGCCAGCAGCCCGACTAGCTACAACGAGCAGTACTTC.

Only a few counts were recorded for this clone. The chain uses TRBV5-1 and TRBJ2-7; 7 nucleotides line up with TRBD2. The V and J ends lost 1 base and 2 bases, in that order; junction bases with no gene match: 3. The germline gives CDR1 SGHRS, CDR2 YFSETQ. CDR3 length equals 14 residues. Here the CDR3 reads CASSLSAGAYEQYF. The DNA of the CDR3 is TGCGCCAGCAGCTTGTCGGCGGGGGCCTACGAGCAGTACTTC.

DNA for the CDR3: TGCGCCAGCAGCTTGAGACCACGGGGGGGTCTGAGTGAGCAGTTCTTC. This gives the protein CASSLRPRGGLSEQFF. V and J are TRBV5-1 and TRBJ2-1; TRBD2 aligns across 8 bases. Germline CDR1 SGHRS, CDR2 YFSETQ. V was clipped by 1 base and J by 9 bases; unmatched bases: 12. The CDR3 covers 16 residues.

CDR3 amino acids: CAWSLGDNEQFF. As DNA, the CDR3 is TGTGCCTGGAGCCTCGGAGACAATGAGCAGTTCTTC. The J gene is TRBJ2-1, the V gene TRBV30, with D unresolved. CDR1 is GTSNPN, CDR2 SVGIG, per germline (reference sequence). The CDR3 is made up of 12 amino acids. V was shortened by 3 bases and J by 5 bases, with 8 bases between the two germline ends.

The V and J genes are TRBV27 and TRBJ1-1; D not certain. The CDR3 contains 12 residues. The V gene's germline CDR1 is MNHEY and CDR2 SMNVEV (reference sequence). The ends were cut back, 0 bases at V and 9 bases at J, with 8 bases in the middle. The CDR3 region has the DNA TGTGCCAGCAGTTTATCGGGGAGTAAAGCTTTCTTT. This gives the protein CASSLSGSKAFF.

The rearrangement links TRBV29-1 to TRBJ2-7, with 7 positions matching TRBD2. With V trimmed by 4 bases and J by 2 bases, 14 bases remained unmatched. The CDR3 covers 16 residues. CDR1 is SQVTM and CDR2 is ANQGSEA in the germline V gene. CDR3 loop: CSVGGGGVVGAYEQYF. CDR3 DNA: TGCAGCGTTGGGGGCGGGGGAGTGGTAGGGGCCTACGAGCAGTACTTC.

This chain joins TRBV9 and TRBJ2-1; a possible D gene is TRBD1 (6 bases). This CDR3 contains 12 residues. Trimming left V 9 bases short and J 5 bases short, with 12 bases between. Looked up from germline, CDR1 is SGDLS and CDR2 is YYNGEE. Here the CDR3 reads CATGQTDNEQFF. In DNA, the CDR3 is TGTGCCACTGGACAGACAGACAATGAGCAGTTCTTC. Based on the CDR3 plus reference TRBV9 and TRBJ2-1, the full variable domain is DSGVTQTPKHLITATGQRVTLRCSPRSGDLSVYWYQQSLDQGLQFLIQYYNGEERAKGNILERFSAQQFPDLHSELNLSSLELGDSALYFCATGQTDNEQFFGPGTRLTVL.

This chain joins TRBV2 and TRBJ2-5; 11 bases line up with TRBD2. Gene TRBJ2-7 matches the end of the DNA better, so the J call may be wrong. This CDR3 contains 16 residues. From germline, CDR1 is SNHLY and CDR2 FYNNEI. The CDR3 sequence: CASSEWPSGRKYEQYF. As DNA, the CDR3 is TGTGCCAGCAGTGAGTGGCCTAGCGGGAGGAAGTACGAGCAGTACTTC.

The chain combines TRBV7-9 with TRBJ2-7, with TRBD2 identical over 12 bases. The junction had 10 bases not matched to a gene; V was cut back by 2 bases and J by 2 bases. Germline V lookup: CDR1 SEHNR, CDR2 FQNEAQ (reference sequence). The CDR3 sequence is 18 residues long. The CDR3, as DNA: TGTGCCAGCAGCTTACCATCCGACCTAGCGGGAGGGACCTACGAGCAGTACTTC. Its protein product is CASSLPSDLAGGTYEQYF.